These T cell receptor beta chains were read from a single sample in a study of blood T cell repertoires in COVID-19. Produced via immunoSEQ multiplex PCR; TCRdb's table is partial and in-frame only. The sample includes 310,000 or so clones, around 87% of them seen just once. The sequenced sample consisted of peripheral blood. Receptors were obtained from a man between 65 and 79 years old with acute or convalescent COVID-19. CDR3s include the opening cysteine and the closing phenylalanine or tryptophan. The D gene is left open where the match is weak. Clone size is not always given. Where it is, it says once, few, many or a class for expanded clones.

TRBV5-6	TRBJ1-1	NA	NA	14	TGTGCCAGCAGCCCGACTCCCAGAGACACTGAAGCTTTCTTT	CASSPTPRDTEAFF
TRBV2	TRBJ2-2	NA	NA	15	TGTGCCAGCAGGGGGGCTCGTTCGAACACCGGGGAGCTGTTTTTT	CASRGARSNTGELFF
TRBV7-3	TRBJ2-7	NA	once	13	TGTGCCAGCAGCTTAATCGGGGGTTACGAGCAGTACTTC	CASSLIGGYEQYF
TRBV18	TRBJ2-7	NA	NA	16	TGTGCCAGCTCACCACCCCCAGGGGGAGGCTCCTACGAGCAGTACTTC	CASSPPPGGGSYEQYF
TRBV29-1	TRBJ2-5	TRBD2	NA	15	TGCAGCGGGACTAGCGGACTGGAGTACCAAGAGACCCAGTACTTC	CSGTSGLEYQETQYF
TRBV7-9	TRBJ1-2	TRBD1	once	15	TGTGCCAGCAGCCGAGGACAGGGACGTAACTATGGCTACACCTTC	CASSRGQGRNYGYTF
TRBV7-2	TRBJ1-2	TRBD1	NA	15	TGTGCCAGCAGCTTCCGGGACAGGGTCGTTAATGGCTACACCTTC	CASSFRDRVVNGYTF
TRBV3-1/TRBV3-2	TRBJ2-1	TRBD2	NA	16	TGTGCCAGCAGCCAAGCGGCTAGCGGGGTCTACAATGAGCAGTTCTTC	CASSQAASGVYNEQFF
TRBV14	TRBJ1-2	NA	NA	17	TGTGCCAGCAGCCAAGATCCGAAGAGCGCCCTTAACTATGGCTACACCTTC	CASSQDPKSALNYGYTF
TRBV19	TRBJ1-3	NA	NA	13	TGTGCCACTACGCAACTCCTTGGAAACACCATATATTTT	CATTQLLGNTIYF
TRBV7-9	TRBJ1-2	TRBD1	NA	15	TGTGCCAGCAGCTCTCTCCAGACAGGGGGGTATGGCTACACCTTC	CASSSLQTGGYGYTF
TRBV2	TRBJ2-7	NA	NA	14	TGTGCCAGCAGTGAAGGCAGGGGTAGTAACGAGCAGTACTTC	CASSEGRGSNEQYF
TRBV7-2	TRBJ1-4	NA	NA	13	TGTGCCAGCAAGGGAGGGGCTAATGAAAAACTGTTTTTT	CASKGGANEKLFF
TRBV9	TRBJ2-1	TRBD2	NA	16	TGTGCCAGCAGCGAAGCGGGGGGCCCCACCTACAATGAGCAGTTCTTC	CASSEAGGPTYNEQFF
TRBV4-3	TRBJ1-2	NA	NA	18	TGCGCCAGCAGCCAAGACGGAAATCGGGCAGGGCCCAGCTATGGCTACACCTTC	CASSQDGNRAGPSYGYTF
TRBV7-2	TRBJ2-5	TRBD2	NA	14	TGTGCCAGCAGCGTATGGGGAGGGAGGGAGACCCAGTACTTC	CASSVWGGRETQYF
TRBV15	TRBJ2-7	TRBD2	NA	15	TGTGCCACCAGCGAGGGACTAGCGAAGAAGTACGAGCAGTACTTC	CATSEGLAKKYEQYF
TRBV19	TRBJ1-1	TRBD1	NA	17	TGTGCCAGTAGTAAGACGGTCTGGGACAGTCAGAACACTGAAGCTTTCTTT	CASSKTVWDSQNTEAFF
TRBV9	TRBJ2-7	TRBD1	NA	13	TGTGCCAGCAGCGGAGACAGGGTCGGCGAGCAGTACTTC	CASSGDRVGEQYF
TRBV7-2	TRBJ2-7	TRBD1	NA	16	TGTGCCAGCAGCTTAAAACGACAGGGGATTTTCTACGAGCAGTACTTC	CASSLKRQGIFYEQYF
TRBV3-1/TRBV3-2	TRBJ2-1	NA	NA	13	TGTGCCAGCAGCCAAGTGGTTCGGGGGGCAATGTTCTTC	CASSQVVRGAMFF
TRBV10-2	TRBJ1-5	NA	NA	15	TGCGCCAGCAGTGAGACTTCAAGTGAGTATCAGCCCCAGCATTTT	CASSETSSEYQPQHF
TRBV5-5	TRBJ2-7	NA	NA	14	TGTGCCAGCAGCTTCAGCGGGTTCTCCTACGAGCAGTACTTC	CASSFSGFSYEQYF
TRBV7-2	TRBJ2-3	TRBD2	NA	18	TGTGCCAGCAGCTTATACCAGCGGGGAGCCACTAGCACAGATACGCAGTATTTT	CASSLYQRGATSTDTQYF
TRBV7-2	TRBJ1-4	NA	NA	14	TGTGCCAGCAGCTTATTCCCCCTCAATGAAAAACTGTTTTTT	CASSLFPLNEKLFF
TRBV24-1	TRBJ2-1	NA	NA	17	TGTGCCACCAGTTTGGCAGGGGAGGGGTCTCGCGGCAATGAGCAGTTCTTC	CATSLAGEGSRGNEQFF
TRBV6-6	TRBJ2-3	TRBD2	NA	15	TGTGCCAGCAGATCACGGACTAGCGGGGTTGATACGCAGTATTTT	CASRSRTSGVDTQYF